The next 7 T cell receptor beta chains were all read from a single sample in a study of identical twins. Using its own MiXCR run on the 5' RACE reads, TCRdb lists one record per CDR3 protein. The sample has nearly 900,000 distinct CDR3 sequences; around 12% are singletons. In addition, the sample was reused for a study of yellow fever vaccine responses in identical twins.

Sequencing was performed on PBMCs. Receptors were obtained from a woman aged 18-29 years in good health.

The sample holds a few counts of this clonotype. The J gene is TRBJ2-1, the V gene TRBV2; TRBD2 matches at 9 bases. The V gene's germline CDR1 is SNHLY and CDR2 FYNNEI. V shed 7 bases and J 3 bases; nucleotides not matched to a gene: 7. The length of the CDR3 is 15 residues. CDR3 bases: TGTGCCAGCATCTATACTAGCGGGTTCTACAATGAGCAGTTCTTC. Protein: CASIYTSGFYNEQFF.

The chain uses TRBV20-1 and TRBJ2-2, with TRBD2 identical over 8 bases. Germline CDR1 DFQATT, CDR2 SNEGSKA (reference sequence). The CDR3 is made up of 13 amino acids. V gave up 4 bases and J gave up 4 bases; unmatched junction bases: 2. The DNA for the CDR3 is TGCAGTGCTAAGCGGGAGTTCACCGGGGAGCTGTTTTTT. Encoded protein: CSAKREFTGELFF.

This clonotype has more than one count but fewer than ten. The chain recombines TRBV4-1 with TRBJ2-1, with D maybe TRBD2 (5 bases). Germline loops: CDR1 MGHRA, CDR2 YSYEKL. Deletions cut 4 bases from V and 0 bases from J, with 16 bases between. The CDR3 totals 17 residues. CDR3 DNA sequence: TGCGCCAGCAGCCCACACGAGTTGGGGAGCTCCTACAATGAGCAGTTCTTC. Amino acid sequence: CASSPHELGSSYNEQFF.

The V gene is TRBV4-2, the J gene TRBJ2-5, with a weak D call TRBD1 (11 bases). The CDR3 covers 18 residues. Trimming cost V 4 bases and J 5 bases, with 26 bases left between them. Per the germline V gene, CDR1 is LGHNA and CDR2 is YNFKEQ. Written as DNA, the CDR3 is TGTGCCAGCAGCCGAGGGTCTCTAGCGGGGGACAGGGGGGAGACCCAGTACTTC. This sequence encodes CASSRGSLAGDRGETQYF.

The chain combines TRBV12-3 or TRBV12-4 with TRBJ2-5, with TRBD1 identical over 8 bases. The CDR3 loop spans 15 amino acids. Germline trimming cut 6 bases from V and 5 bases from J; bases unmatched to any gene: 11. This CDR3 is CASSSPGQASETQYF. The CDR3 coding sequence is TGTGCCAGCAGCTCACCGGGACAGGCTAGTGAGACCCAGTACTTC.

The V and J genes are TRBV4-2 and TRBJ2-7; D is unresolved. The CDR3 is made up of 15 amino acids. Trimming left V 0 bases short and J 1 base short, with 10 bases between. Germline V gene data show CDR1 as LGHNA and CDR2 as YNFKEQ. CDR3 in amino acids: CASSQERSFSYEQYF. CDR3 coding DNA: TGTGCCAGCAGCCAAGAAAGGTCCTTTTCCTACGAGCAGTACTTC.

The chain carries TRBV12-3 or TRBV12-4 and TRBJ2-3; D unresolved. V was trimmed by 5 bases and J by 4 bases, leaving 13 bases between them. The CDR3 length is 14 residues. The CDR3 loop reads CASSPPVGADTQYF. The CDR3 DNA reads as TGTGCCAGCAGTCCCCCCGTTGGGGCAGATACGCAGTATTTT.